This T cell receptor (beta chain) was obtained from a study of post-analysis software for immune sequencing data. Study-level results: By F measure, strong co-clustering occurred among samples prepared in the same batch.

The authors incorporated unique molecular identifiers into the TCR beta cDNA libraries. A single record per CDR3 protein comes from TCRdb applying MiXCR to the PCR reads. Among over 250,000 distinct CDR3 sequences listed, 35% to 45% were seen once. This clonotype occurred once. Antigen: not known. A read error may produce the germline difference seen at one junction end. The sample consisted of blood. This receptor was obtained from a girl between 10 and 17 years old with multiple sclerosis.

The chain's CDR3 is CASSAILYNERFF. The CDR3 region has the DNA TGCGCCAGCAGCGCCATCCTATACAATGAGCGGTTCTTC. The chain combines TRBV5-1 with TRBJ2-1; D gene unclear. The length of the CDR3 is 13 residues. Per the germline V gene, CDR1 is SGHRS and CDR2 is YFSETQ.